Listed below are T cell receptor beta chains from one sample, sequenced in a study of T cells in Graves' hyperthyroidism and ophthalmopathy. Each CDR3 protein gets one entry after TCRdb re-called the multiplex PCR reads with MiXCR. Among 500,000 to 650,000 distinct CDR3 sequences listed, 12% to 15% were seen once. Sample: blood. The receptors originated from a middle-aged woman with Graves' hyperthyroidism. Each CDR3 is given without its conserved first and last residue. Fields, in order: V gene, CDR3 protein.

TRBV30	AWEGQYNSPLH
TRBV7-8	ASSHPSGLYGYT
TRBV10-3	AISGGEATNEKLF
TRBV7-3	ASSLTLGQQETQY
TRBV7-8	ASSPRWTGGGYEQY
TRBV5-5	ASSPQTGGYNEQF
TRBV6-5	ASSYPNGYT
TRBV4-2	ASSAGRAYEQY
TRBV7-9	ASSLARGGETNEKLF
TRBV3-1	ASSQTLGVTDTQY
TRBV15	ATSREDGSYEQY
TRBV4-1	ASSQDVRGAISNQPQH
TRBV11-2	ASSLGSSGKWYYEQY
TRBV5-1	ASSILGTAAYNEQF
TRBV19	ASIPTPRINTEAF
TRBV12-3/TRBV12-4	ASSFTTANTGELF
TRBV5-4	ASSSLPGDQPQH
TRBV18	ASSANLPGGANYGYT
TRBV20-1	SARDPRGETQY
TRBV28	ASSFLQGARGYT
TRBV27	ASSPQGGSYGYT
TRBV12-3/TRBV12-4	ASSIAGLNTEAF
TRBV9	ASSPHEMGQGVDEQY
TRBV30	AWSVSAEAF
TRBV11-3	ASSSPGPNVYEQY
TRBV5-5	ASSVEGTRPDGYT
TRBV7-9	ASSPLAGVDEQY
TRBV28	ASSSGPGGGEQY
TRBV20-1	SASSGLAWDEQF
TRBV5-4	ASSRTSTGDNEKLF
TRBV5-4	ASSLAAGTGREKLF
TRBV7-8	ASSLAPVEQY
TRBV14	ASSLAGSTEAF
TRBV5-6	ASNTLDEQF
TRBV7-9	ASSTSPRTSTDTQY
TRBV6-1	ASRARTERTQY
TRBV10-2	ASSESLSGIAKNIQY
TRBV6-1	AVGGSSSGANVLT
TRBV27	ASSLKLRASGNTDTQY
TRBV11-2	ASSPYPRGQGAPGANVLT
TRBV12-3/TRBV12-4	ASTLSQGIVTNTEAF
TRBV3-1	ASSHQENEAF
TRBV28	ASHPTAGHLA
TRBV6-6	ASSYTNMDGELF
TRBV6-1	ASSGQRMNTEAF
TRBV27	ASNPLGHSYEQY
TRBV10-1	ASSDSGIHEQY
TRBV2	ASSGENEQF